A single TCR beta chain is shown here with its context. In the original analysis: Scientists estimated how many nucleated cells there were by amplifying reference gene primers. Repertoires were generated with immunoSEQ multiplex PCR, while TCRdb's copy carries only in-frame clones and drops some. That table is the source of V, J and clone size, and D and trimming were worked out from the DNA. In the table there are approximately 41,000 clones, roughly four fifths of which are singletons. CDR3 length: 12 amino acids. The J segment lost 10 bases and the V segment lost 1 base, leaving 3 bases of the junction unmatched. Germline V gene lookup returns CDR1 LGHDT and CDR2 YNNKEL (reference sequence). The sample is drawn from a study of blood T cell repertoires in COVID-19. Study details: The cDNA or gDNA used as material had been derived from T cells, B-cell-depleted T cells, or PBMCs.

The sequence derives from an elderly woman with acute or convalescent COVID-19. The sequenced sample consisted of peripheral blood. The J gene is TRBJ1-1, the V gene TRBV3-1 (or the pseudogene TRBV3-2), with 7 bases that match TRBD1. The DNA for the CDR3 is TGTGCCAGCAGCCAAGCAGACAGGGTAGCTTTCTTT. Amino acids: CASSQADRVAFF.